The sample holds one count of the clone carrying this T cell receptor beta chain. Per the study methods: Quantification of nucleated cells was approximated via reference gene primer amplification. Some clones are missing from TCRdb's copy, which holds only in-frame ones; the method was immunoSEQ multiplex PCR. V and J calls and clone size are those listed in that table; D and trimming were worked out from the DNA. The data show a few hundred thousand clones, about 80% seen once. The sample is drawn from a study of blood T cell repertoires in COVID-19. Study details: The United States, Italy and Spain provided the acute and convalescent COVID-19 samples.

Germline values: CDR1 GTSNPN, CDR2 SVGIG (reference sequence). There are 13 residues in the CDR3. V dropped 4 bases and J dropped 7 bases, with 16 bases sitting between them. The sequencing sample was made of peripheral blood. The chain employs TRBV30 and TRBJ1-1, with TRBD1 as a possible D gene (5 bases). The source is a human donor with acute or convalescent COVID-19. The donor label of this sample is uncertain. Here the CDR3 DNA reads TGTGCCTGGAAATATGGGTTAGGGGATGAAGCTTTCTTT. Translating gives CAWKYGLGDEAFF.